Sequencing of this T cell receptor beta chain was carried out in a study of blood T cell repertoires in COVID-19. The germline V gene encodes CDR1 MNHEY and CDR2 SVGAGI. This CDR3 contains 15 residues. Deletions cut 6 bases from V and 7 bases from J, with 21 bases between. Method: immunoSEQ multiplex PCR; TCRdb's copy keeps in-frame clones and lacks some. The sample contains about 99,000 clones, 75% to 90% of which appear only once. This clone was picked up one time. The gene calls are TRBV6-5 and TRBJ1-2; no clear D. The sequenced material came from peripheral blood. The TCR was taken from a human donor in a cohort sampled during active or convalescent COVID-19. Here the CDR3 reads CASSSPRASLSGYTF. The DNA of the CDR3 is TGTGCCAGCAGCTCTCCGAGAGCGTCACTGAGTGGCTACACCTTC.